Shown below are 21 T cell receptor beta chains from a single sample sequenced in a study of blood T cell repertoires in COVID-19. Measured with immunoSEQ multiplex PCR; TCRdb has only the in-frame clones, and not every one. The data show about 140,000 clones, around 89% seen once. What was sequenced was peripheral blood. Receptors originate from a woman older than 75 with acute or convalescent COVID-19.

This clone was counted between two and nine times. The V call is TRBV7-3, the J call TRBJ2-7; a possible D gene is TRBD1 (6 bases). Germline V gene sequence: CDR1 SGHTA, CDR2 FQGTGA. V lost 1 base and J lost 6, with 16 bases in between. The CDR3 sequence is 15 residues long. CDR3 nucleotides: TGTGCCAGCAGCTTAATGGGGGCGCCGGTGGGCGAGCAGTACTTC. This sequence encodes CASSLMGAPVGEQYF.

This chain connects TRBV11-2 to TRBJ2-3; D is unresolved. The CDR3 runs 13 residues. V gave up 5 bases and J gave up 5 bases, with 11 bases separating them. CDR1 and CDR2 from the germline V gene are SGHAT and FQNNGV. Written as DNA, the CDR3 is TGTGCCAGCAGCCCCGGAGCCCGAGATACGCAGTATTTT. Translating it yields CASSPGARDTQYF.

In regard to this clone: The junction differs from germline at one of its ends, possibly a read error. This chain connects TRBV24-1 to TRBJ2-7; the match to TRBD1 covers 8 bases. CDR3 length: 21 amino acids. Germline-derived CDR1 and CDR2 are KGHDR and SFDVKD. The CDR3 protein is CATSDQIMDPGQAPTSYKQYF. The DNA for the CDR3 is TGTGCCACCAGTGATCAGATAATGGACCCGGGACAGGCGCCCACCTCCTACAAGCAGTACTTC.

In its sample, this clone was seen a few times. The rearrangement joins TRBV21-1 to TRBJ2-5; the table names TRBD1, a call not compared with the DNA. TRBV21-1 is marked as a pseudogene. The CDR3 is made up of 16 amino acids. The CDR3 is CASSRRDTSFQETQYF. As DNA, the CDR3 is TGTGCCAGCAGCCGTCGGGACACCTCATTCCAAGAGACCCAGTACTTC.

This chain links TRBV27 with TRBJ1-6, with D tentatively TRBD1 (5 bases). Germline CDR1 is MNHEY and CDR2 is SMNVEV (reference sequence). There are 14 residues in the CDR3. The V end lost 1 base, the J end lost 8 bases, and 9 bases lay between the germline ends. Written as DNA, the CDR3 is TGTGCCAGCAGTTTATTGCCCAGGGATTCACCCCTCCACTTT. Its translation is CASSLLPRDSPLHF.

CDR3 sequence: CASSPRGLSNQPQHF. CDR3 sequence (DNA): TGTGCCAGCAGCCCCAGGGGGCTAAGCAATCAGCCCCAGCATTTT. The chain joins TRBV3-1 (or the pseudogene TRBV3-2) to TRBJ1-5; TRBD1 matches 8 bases. The CDR3 runs to 15 residues. The ends lost 4 bases at V and 1 base at J; junction bases unmatched: 3. In germline, CDR1 is LGHDT, CDR2 YNNKEL (reference sequence).

The chain's CDR3 is CASSTQGVRAEAFF. In nucleotides, the CDR3 is TGTGCCAGCAGCACACAGGGGGTGAGGGCTGAAGCTTTCTTT. This rearrangement joins TRBV6-2 or TRBV6-3 to TRBJ1-1; 8 positions match TRBD1. The germline gives CDR1 MNHEY, CDR2 SVGEGT. The CDR3 sequence is 14 residues long. The ends lost 6 bases at V and 6 bases at J; junction bases unmatched: 9.

The chain joins TRBV10-3 to TRBJ1-2, with TRBD1 matching 9 bases. Germline CDR1 and CDR2: ENHRY and SYGVKD. V was clipped by 6 bases and J by 4 bases; unmatched bases: 6. The length of the CDR3 is 14 residues. The DNA for the CDR3 is TGTGCCATCAGGGGGACAGGGCAAGGCTATGGCTACACCTTC. Translated, it gives CAIRGTGQGYGYTF.

The V gene is TRBV7-9, the J gene TRBJ1-2, with D perhaps matching TRBD1 (6 bases). Germline V gene data show CDR1 as SEHNR and CDR2 as FQNEAQ (reference sequence). Trimming shortened V by 2 bases and J by 0 bases, and 13 bases separated the two germline ends. The CDR3 totals 16 residues. The DNA for the CDR3 is TGTGCCAGCAGCTTATTAACAGGGAGCTCTAACTATGGCTACACCTTC. Encoded protein: CASSLLTGSSNYGYTF.

V and J are TRBV20-1 and TRBJ1-4; D possibly corresponds to TRBD1 (6 bases). Trimming shortened V by 3 bases and J by 7 bases, and 15 bases separated the two germline ends. The CDR3 is 14 amino acids. Germline CDR1 DFQATT, CDR2 SNEGSKA (reference sequence). The CDR3 sequence: CSASNNRESEKLFF. CDR3 coding DNA: TGCAGTGCTAGTAATAACAGGGAGAGTGAAAAACTGTTTTTT.

Here the CDR3 DNA reads TGTGCCAGCAGTCAATCGACAGAGCCCCAGCATTTT. As protein: CASSQSTEPQHF. The chain joins TRBV7-9 to TRBJ1-5, with a tentative D call TRBD1 (5 bases). Germline V gives CDR1 SEHNR, CDR2 FQNEAQ (reference sequence). The CDR3 runs to 12 residues. Between the trimmed V and J ends, which lost 6 bases and 8 bases, there was a span of 11 bases.

V usage is TRBV6-5 and J usage is TRBJ1-1; D is unclear. This CDR3 region has 13 residues. Trimming shortened V by 2 bases and J by 3 bases, and 7 bases separated the two germline ends. The V gene's germline CDR1 is MNHEY and CDR2 SVGAGI. CDR3 sequence reads: CASSYQQDTEAFF. CDR3 DNA sequence: TGTGCCAGCAGTTACCAGCAGGACACTGAAGCTTTCTTT.

The chain combines TRBV12-5 with TRBJ2-7; TRBD1 agrees at 11 bases. CDR3 length: 19 amino acids. With V trimmed by 0 bases and J by 0 bases, 10 bases remained unmatched. CDR1 is LGHNT and CDR2 is FRNRAP in the germline V gene. CDR3 sequence (DNA): TGTGCTAGTGGTTTGGTCTTGGGACAGGGGGAACGAAGCTCCTACGAGCAGTACTTC. Translating it yields CASGLVLGQGERSSYEQYF.

The chain employs TRBV14 and TRBJ1-3; D remains unclear. Germline-derived CDR1 and CDR2 are SGHDN and FVKESK. The CDR3 length is 17 residues. The V and J ends lost 4 bases and 2 bases respectively, with 18 bases between them. CDR3 coding DNA: TGTGCCAGCAGCCCCCGAGGCCTACCTGGAACTGGAAACACCATATATTTT. It codes for CASSPRGLPGTGNTIYF.

The chain couples TRBV10-2 to TRBJ2-5; D is possibly TRBD2 (7 bases). From germline, CDR1 is WSHSY and CDR2 SAAADI. The germline V and J ends were trimmed by 8 bases and 2 bases, with 18 bases remaining between them. The CDR3 is 15 residues long. CDR3 in DNA: TGCGCCAGCCAAGACTGGGGGGGCGGGCAAGAGACCCAGTACTTC. As protein: CASQDWGGGQETQYF.

This clone was picked up a small number of times. This chain connects TRBV2 to TRBJ2-1; 7 nucleotides line up with TRBD2. Germline CDR1 reads SNHLY; CDR2 reads FYNNEI. Trimming at V came to 8 bases and at J to 8 bases, leaving 6 bases not matched to a gene. The CDR3 runs 12 residues. Written as DNA, the CDR3 is TGTGCCAGCGGGGACTACGGGGATGAGCAGTTCTTC. It codes for CASGDYGDEQFF.

In its sample, this clone was seen a few times. The rearrangement uses TRBV19 and TRBJ1-4, with 9 bases aligning to TRBD1. The CDR3 sequence is 15 residues long. The V segment lost 5 bases and the J segment 6 bases; nucleotides outside the gene matches: 7. Per germline, CDR1 LNHDA and CDR2 SQIVND (reference sequence). The CDR3 protein is CASSPWTGEDEKLFF. The CDR3 DNA sequence: TGTGCCAGTAGTCCTTGGACAGGGGAGGATGAAAAACTGTTTTTT. Full variable domain (remainder filled in from reference TRBV19 and TRBJ1-4): DGGITQSPKYLFRKEGQNVTLSCEQNLNHDAMYWYRQDPGQGLRLIYYSQIVNDFQKGDIAEGYSVSREKKESFPLTVTSAQKNPTAFYLCASSPWTGEDEKLFFGSGTQLSVL.

The genes are TRBV4-1 and TRBJ1-2, with unresolved D. V was trimmed by 4 bases and J by 8 bases, leaving 17 bases between them. This CDR3 is 14 amino acids long. Germline lookup yields CDR1 MGHRA and CDR2 YSYEKL. CDR3 in DNA: TGCGCCAGCAGCCCTCAGCCCGAGACACGAGGCTACACCTTC. Translating gives CASSPQPETRGYTF.

The rearrangement joins TRBV18 to TRBJ1-1; possibly TRBD1 for D (5 bases). The germline V gene encodes CDR1 KGHSH and CDR2 LQKENI. The V end lost 4 bases, the J end lost 5 bases, and 26 bases lay between the germline ends. The CDR3 extends over 18 amino acids. The CDR3: CASSQFQPQGTSGTEAFF. CDR3 DNA sequence: TGTGCCAGCTCACAATTCCAACCTCAGGGTACGAGTGGAACTGAAGCTTTCTTT.

This clone was seen a few times. J is TRBJ2-6 and V is TRBV12-3 or TRBV12-4, with 10 nucleotides matching TRBD1. Unmatched junction bases numbered 2, after V lost 3 bases and J lost 15 bases. The CDR3 covers 12 residues. CDR3 region: CASSFRDRGLTF. As DNA, the CDR3 is TGTGCCAGCAGTTTCCGGGACAGGGGCCTGACTTTC.

V and J are TRBV6-2 or TRBV6-3 and TRBJ1-5, with 8 bases aligning to TRBD1. This CDR3 contains 15 residues. The V gene end was trimmed by 5 bases and the J gene end by 4 bases; junction bases not matched to a gene: 7. Germline loops: CDR1 MNHEY, CDR2 SVGEGT. CDR3 loop: CASSLDREGNQPQHF. The CDR3 nucleotides read TGTGCCAGCAGTCTGGACAGGGAAGGGAATCAGCCCCAGCATTTT.